What follows is one TCR beta chain and its context. As yet, its antigen is unknown. This entry comes from a study of PD-1 blockade in classical Hodgkin lymphoma. About the research overall: Nivolumab 3 mg/kg was given intravenously every 2 weeks.

Findings and caveats of the study: Those starting nivolumab under 1 year post-ASCT were excluded. Whereas CD4+ TCR diversity had risen significantly by C4D1, CD8+ TCR diversity had not. For complete responders, baseline diversity was comparable to that of newly diagnosed patients.

Some clones are missing from TCRdb's copy, which holds only in-frame ones; the method was immunoSEQ multiplex PCR. The sample lists 3,500 to 4,500 clones, about three fifths occurring once. Time point in this sample: cycle 4 day 1 (C4D1), after less than seven weeks of nivolumab. Every single patient, without exception, relapsed after autologous stem cell transplantation, and brentuximab vedotin exposure varied. Thawed PBMCs underwent magnetic negative selection to obtain purified CD8+ T cells. V shed 0 bases and J shed 5 bases, with 13 bases lying between them. Germline CDR1 reads LGHNA; CDR2 reads YNFKEQ. The CDR3 runs to 16 residues.

V gene TRBV4-2 combines with J gene TRBJ2-2; unclear D gene. The origin of this receptor is a human donor with classical Hodgkin lymphoma. The input for sequencing was CD8+ T cells from blood, taken before the fourth cycle of nivolumab. The CDR3 DNA is TGTGCCAGCAGCCAAGAAAGAGACCCTACGACCGGGGAGCTGTTTTTT. Protein sequence: CASSQERDPTTGELFF.